This is a list of T cell receptor beta chains from one sample in a study of PD-1 blockade in classical Hodgkin lymphoma. Profiling relied on immunoSEQ multiplex PCR, and the TCRdb table lists in-frame clones only, not all of them. This sample has 25,000 to 35,000 clones, with 60% to 85% found just once. The material sequenced was peripheral blood mononuclear cells (PBMCs), taken before the second cycle of nivolumab. Every receptor here comes from a human donor with classical Hodgkin lymphoma. The CDR3 runs from the conserved cysteine through the conserved F or W. D genes are given only for firm matches. For some rows the clone size is stated as once, few or many, or as a class when expanded; others skip it.

J,D,V,size,DNA,CDR3
TRBJ2-2,TRBD2,TRBV7-2,-,TGTGCCAGCAGCTTATTAGTTAGCGGGGGGCGAAACACCGGGGAGCTGTTTTTT,CASSLLVSGGRNTGELFF
TRBJ2-1,TRBD1,TRBV2,-,TGTGCCAGCAGCCGGGACAGGGGGGAATCTGCGTTCGATGAGCAGTTCTTC,CASSRDRGESAFDEQFF
TRBJ1-4,TRBD1,TRBV27,-,TGTGCCAGCAGTCCGACCGGACAGGGCGCTTATGAAAAACTGTTTTTT,CASSPTGQGAYEKLFF
TRBJ2-5,-,TRBV5-6,once,TGTGCCAGCTCCGAGGGAGGGGGGTTCCAAGAGACCCAGTACTTC,CASSEGGGFQETQYF
TRBJ1-4,-,TRBV7-2,-,TGTGCCAGCAGCCTATCCCTTGGAGACCCTGAGAGGCTGTTTTTT,CASSLSLGDPERLFF
TRBJ2-7,-,TRBV6-5,-,TGTGCCAGCAGTTACTCGGGGGCCTTAAGCTCCTACGAGCAGTACTTC,CASSYSGALSSYEQYF
TRBJ2-2,-,TRBV18,-,TGTGCCAGCTCACCGGGGCACACCGGGGAGCTGTTTTTT,CASSPGHTGELFF
TRBJ2-7,TRBD1,TRBV7-9,few,TGTGCCAGCAGCGGGACAGGGGGCGAGTACGAGCAGTACTTC,CASSGTGGEYEQYF
TRBJ1-2,-,TRBV28,-,TGTGCCAGCAGTTTGGGGGACTATGGCTACACCTTC,CASSLGDYGYTF
TRBJ1-2,-,TRBV10-3,-,TGTGCCATCAGTGAGGACAGTCGCACCTATGGCTACACCTTC,CAISEDSRTYGYTF
TRBJ2-5,-,TRBV11-2,-,TGTGCCAGCAGCTTAGGGCGGGTTGAAGAGACCCAGTACTTC,CASSLGRVEETQYF
TRBJ2-3,TRBD2,TRBV7-2,-,TGTGCCAGCAGCTTACTCGCCGGACTAGCGGGGGGGCCTAGGGATACGCAGTATTTT,CASSLLAGLAGGPRDTQYF
TRBJ1-2,TRBD1,TRBV7-2,-,TGTGCCAGCAGCGAAGGACAGGGACGGAACTATGGCTACACCTTC,CASSEGQGRNYGYTF
TRBJ2-2,-,TRBV5-1,-,TGCGCCAGCAGCTTGGCCCCGGACAGTTACACCGGGGAGCTGTTTTTT,CASSLAPDSYTGELFF
TRBJ2-7,-,TRBV4-3,few,TGCGCCAGCAGCCAAGACCTGTCGGGGTTGTACGACGAGCAGTACTTC,CASSQDLSGLYDEQYF
TRBJ1-5,-,TRBV7-9,-,TGTGCCAGCAGCTTAGGGGGTCAGCCCCAGCATTTT,CASSLGGQPQHF
TRBJ2-7,TRBD1,TRBV4-2,-,TGTGCCAGCAGCTTGAGGATCAGGACAGGGATCTACGAGCAGTACTTC,CASSLRIRTGIYEQYF
TRBJ2-3,-,TRBV11-3,few,TGTGCCAGCAGCTTAGGACAGAACACAGATACGCAGTATTTT,CASSLGQNTDTQYF
TRBJ2-1,-,TRBV5-1,-,TGCGCCAGCAGCTACAGCTATGAGCAGTTCTTC,CASSYSYEQFF
TRBJ2-3,TRBD2,TRBV28,-,TGTGCCAGCAGGGGAGCGGGGGCCTTGGTGGTGCAGTATTTT,CASRGAGALVVQYF
TRBJ2-1,-,TRBV7-2,-,TGTGCCAGCAGCTTACCCCTAGACCCGTCGGGATATGGCAATGAGCAGTTCTTC,CASSLPLDPSGYGNEQFF
TRBJ1-4,TRBD1,TRBV28,-,TGTGCCAGCAGTTTAGCCGGGACAGGGGGAGAAAAACTGTTTTTT,CASSLAGTGGEKLFF
TRBJ2-3,-,TRBV9,-,TGTGCCAGCAGCGCCCTAGGGCTATCTAGCACAGATACGCAGTATTTT,CASSALGLSSTDTQYF
TRBJ1-1,TRBD1,TRBV6-5,-,TGTGCCAGCAGTTTCTACTCAGGGGGGACTGAAGCTTTCTTT,CASSFYSGGTEAFF
TRBJ2-7,-,TRBV28,-,TGTGCCAGCAGTTTGTCCCTTAGGAGGGGAGACGGCTCCTACGAGCAGTACTTC,CASSLSLRRGDGSYEQYF
TRBJ2-5,TRBD2,TRBV19,-,TGTGCCAGTAGTATTGAAGGCCTAGCGGTGGGAAGGACCCAGTACTTC,CASSIEGLAVGRTQYF
TRBJ1-1,TRBD1,TRBV2,medium-sized,TGTGCCAGCAGTACAAACCAGGGGGCATTCACTGAAGCTTTCTTT,CASSTNQGAFTEAFF
TRBJ2-1,TRBD1,TRBV6-1,-,TGTGCCAGCAGTGAACCAGGGGGTTCATCCTACAATGAGCAGTTCTTC,CASSEPGGSSYNEQFF
TRBJ2-1,-,TRBV19,once,TGTGCCAGCAGGTTCGATAACTACAATGAGCAGTTCTTC,CASRFDNYNEQFF
TRBJ1-6,-,TRBV28,few,TGTGCCAGCAGTTTGACAAAAAATTCACCCCTCCACTTT,CASSLTKNSPLHF
TRBJ1-5,-,TRBV27,-,TGTGCCAGCAGTCGTATGGGGTATCAGCCCCAGCATTTT,CASSRMGYQPQHF
TRBJ1-1,-,TRBV5-4,-,TGTGCCAGCAGTAGACAGGTGGCGAACACTGAAGCTTTCTTT,CASSRQVANTEAFF
TRBJ2-3,TRBD2,TRBV7-9,-,TGTGCCAGCAGCTTAAGTGCGGGGGGGCAGGCAGATACGCAGTATTTT,CASSLSAGGQADTQYF